The clone carrying this T cell receptor (beta chain) was observed many times. At one end the junction does not follow the germline gene, possibly because of a read error. The data stem from a study of human T cells and chemical hapten exposure. TCRdb analysed the RACE reads with MiXCR anew, one entry per CDR3 protein. Of about 300,000 distinct CDR3 sequences in the sample, 4.5% to 7% were seen once. The CDR3 has 15 amino acids. Germline CDR1 SGHTA, CDR2 FQGNSA. Time point defined: pre-sensitization, week 0. Documented treatment: therapeutic diphenylcyclopropenone sensitization with weekly scalp DPC. This receptor was identified in a woman aged 18 to 35 with alopecia areata. Some clones in this sample may be carry-over from other donors' samples. The gene calls are TRBV7-2 and TRBJ2-3; D assignment may be TRBD1 or TRBD2 (5 bases each). Sequenced here: whole blood, sampled in connection with sensitization to the hapten diphenylcyclopropenone (DPC). The CDR3 DNA sequence: TGTGCCAGCAGCCTCCGGGACGTAAGCAAAGATACGCAGTATTTT. This codes for CASSLRDVSKDTQYF. Looking up the rest from reference TRBV7-2 and TRBJ2-3 gives the full variable domain: GAGVSQSPSNKVTEKGKDVELRCDPISGHTALYWYRQSLGQGLEFLIYFQGNSAPDKSGLPSDRFSAERTGGSVSTLTIQRTQQEDSAVYLCASSLRDVSKDTQYFGPGTRLTVL.